This is a list of T cell receptor beta chains from one sample in a study of T cell responses to AZD1222 COVID-19 vaccine. Assay used: immunoSEQ multiplex PCR; TCRdb lists only in-frame clones, some missing. The profile shows roughly 150,000 clones, 70% to 90% of them singletons. This sample comprised peripheral blood, obtained on day 0 of AZD1222 vaccination. These receptor sequences come from an adult in good health. CDR3s include the opening cysteine and the closing phenylalanine or tryptophan. The D gene is left open where the match is weak. Clone size appears in some rows only: once, few, many, or a class for an expanded clone.

J: TRBJ1-1; D: NA; V: TRBV29-1; size: NA; CDR3: CSVVAREAFF; DNA: TGCAGCGTTGTGGCCCGTGAAGCTTTCTTT
J: TRBJ2-1; D: TRBD1; V: TRBV18; size: NA; CDR3: CASSRTGQNNEQFF; DNA: TGTGCCAGCTCACGAACGGGACAGAACAATGAGCAGTTCTTC
J: TRBJ2-5; D: NA; V: TRBV3-1/TRBV3-2; size: NA; CDR3: CASSQEGSSWETQYF; DNA: TGTGCCAGCAGCCAAGAAGGGTCATCCTGGGAGACCCAGTACTTC
J: TRBJ2-3; D: NA; V: TRBV6-5; size: NA; CDR3: CASVGGSTDTQYF; DNA: TGTGCCAGCGTTGGGGGAAGCACAGATACGCAGTATTTT
J: TRBJ1-1; D: NA; V: TRBV2; size: once; CDR3: CASSEWVLYGLWSLTPHEAFF; DNA: TGTGCCAGCAGTGAATGGGTCTTATATGGCTTATGGTCATTAACCCCACACGAAGCTTTCTTT
J: TRBJ1-1; D: NA; V: TRBV7-9; size: NA; CDR3: CASSPLPAMNTEAFF; DNA: TGTGCCAGCAGCCCACTTCCCGCCATGAACACTGAAGCTTTCTTT
J: TRBJ1-2; D: TRBD1; V: TRBV18; size: few; CDR3: CASSPLGDRGGYTF; DNA: TGTGCCAGCTCACCCCTGGGGGACAGGGGTGGCTACACCTTC
J: TRBJ1-1; D: TRBD1; V: TRBV7-9; size: NA; CDR3: CASSLIWTGGPEAFF; DNA: TGTGCCAGCAGCTTGATTTGGACAGGGGGCCCTGAAGCTTTCTTT
J: TRBJ1-1; D: NA; V: TRBV12-3/TRBV12-4; size: NA; CDR3: CASRLDKATEAFF; DNA: TGTGCCAGCAGGTTGGACAAGGCCACTGAAGCTTTCTTT
J: TRBJ1-1; D: NA; V: TRBV6-5; size: NA; CDR3: CASSYSQGRRAFF; DNA: TGTGCCAGCAGTTACTCGCAGGGTAGGAGGGCTTTCTTT
J: TRBJ2-2; D: NA; V: TRBV5-1; size: NA; CDR3: CASSLAWGGYTGELFF; DNA: TGCGCCAGCAGCTTGGCTTGGGGGGGCTACACCGGGGAGCTGTTTTTT